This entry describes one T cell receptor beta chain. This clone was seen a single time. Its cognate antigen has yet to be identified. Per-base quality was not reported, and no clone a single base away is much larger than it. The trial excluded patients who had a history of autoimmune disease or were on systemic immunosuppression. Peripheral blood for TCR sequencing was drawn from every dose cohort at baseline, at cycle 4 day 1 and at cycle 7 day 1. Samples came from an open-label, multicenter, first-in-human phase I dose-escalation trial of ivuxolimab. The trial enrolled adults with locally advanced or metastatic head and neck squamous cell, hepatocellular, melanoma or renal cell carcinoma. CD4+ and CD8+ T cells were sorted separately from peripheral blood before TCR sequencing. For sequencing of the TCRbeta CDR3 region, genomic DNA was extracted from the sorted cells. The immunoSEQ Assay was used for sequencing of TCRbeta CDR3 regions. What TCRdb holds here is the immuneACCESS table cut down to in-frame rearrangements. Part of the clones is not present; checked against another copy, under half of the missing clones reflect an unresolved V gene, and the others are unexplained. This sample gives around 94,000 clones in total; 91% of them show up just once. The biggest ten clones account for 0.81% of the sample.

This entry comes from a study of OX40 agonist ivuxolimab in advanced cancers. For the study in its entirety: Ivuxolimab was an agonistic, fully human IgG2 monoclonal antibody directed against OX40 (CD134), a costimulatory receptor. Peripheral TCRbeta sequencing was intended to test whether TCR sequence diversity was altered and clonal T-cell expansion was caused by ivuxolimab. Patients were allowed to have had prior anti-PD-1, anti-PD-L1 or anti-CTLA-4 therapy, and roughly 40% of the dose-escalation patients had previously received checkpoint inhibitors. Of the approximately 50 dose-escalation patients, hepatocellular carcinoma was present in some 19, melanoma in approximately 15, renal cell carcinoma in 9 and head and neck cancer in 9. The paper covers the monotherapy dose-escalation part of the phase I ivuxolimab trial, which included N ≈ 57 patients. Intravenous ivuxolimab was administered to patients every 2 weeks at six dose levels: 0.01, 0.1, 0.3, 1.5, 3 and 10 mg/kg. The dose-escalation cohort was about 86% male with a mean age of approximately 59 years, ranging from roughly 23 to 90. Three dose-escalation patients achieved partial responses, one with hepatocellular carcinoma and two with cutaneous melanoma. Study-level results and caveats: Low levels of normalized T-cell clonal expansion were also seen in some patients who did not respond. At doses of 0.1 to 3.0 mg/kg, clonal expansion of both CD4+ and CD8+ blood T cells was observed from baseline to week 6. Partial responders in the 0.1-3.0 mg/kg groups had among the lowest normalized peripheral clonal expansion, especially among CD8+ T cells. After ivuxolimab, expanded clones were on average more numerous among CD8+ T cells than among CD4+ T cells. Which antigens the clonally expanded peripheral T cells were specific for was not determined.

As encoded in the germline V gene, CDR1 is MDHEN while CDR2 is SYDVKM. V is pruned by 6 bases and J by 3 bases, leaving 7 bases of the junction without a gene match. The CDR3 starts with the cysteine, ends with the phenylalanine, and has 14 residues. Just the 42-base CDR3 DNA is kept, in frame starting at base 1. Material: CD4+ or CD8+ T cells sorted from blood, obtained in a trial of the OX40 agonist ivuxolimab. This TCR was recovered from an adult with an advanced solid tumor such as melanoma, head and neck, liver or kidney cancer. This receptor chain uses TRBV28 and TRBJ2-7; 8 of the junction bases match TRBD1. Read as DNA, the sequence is TGTGCCAGCAGAGGGGGACAGGCTCTCTACGAGCAGTACTTC. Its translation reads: CASRGGQALYEQYF. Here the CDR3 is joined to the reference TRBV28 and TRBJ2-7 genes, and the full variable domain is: DVKVTQSSRYLVKRTGEKVFLECVQDMDHENMFWYRQDPGLGLRLIYFSYDVKMKEKGDIPEGYSVSREKKERFSLILESASTNQTSMYLCASRGGQALYEQYFGPGTRLTVT.